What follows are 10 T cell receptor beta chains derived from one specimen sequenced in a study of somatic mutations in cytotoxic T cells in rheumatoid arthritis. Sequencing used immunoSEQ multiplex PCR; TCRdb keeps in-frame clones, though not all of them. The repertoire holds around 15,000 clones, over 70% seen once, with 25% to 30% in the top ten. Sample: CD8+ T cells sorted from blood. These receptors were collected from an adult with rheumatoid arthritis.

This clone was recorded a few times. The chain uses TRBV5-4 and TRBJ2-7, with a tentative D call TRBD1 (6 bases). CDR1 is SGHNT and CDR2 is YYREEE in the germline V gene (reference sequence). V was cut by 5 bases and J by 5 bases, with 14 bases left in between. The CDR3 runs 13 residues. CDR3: CASSPRGSHEQYF. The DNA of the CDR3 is TGTGCCAGCAGTCCCAGGGGATCCCACGAGCAGTACTTC.

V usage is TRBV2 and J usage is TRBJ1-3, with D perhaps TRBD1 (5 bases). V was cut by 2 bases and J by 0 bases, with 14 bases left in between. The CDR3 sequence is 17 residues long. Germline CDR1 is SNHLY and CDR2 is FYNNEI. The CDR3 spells CASSEFMDIYSGNTIYF. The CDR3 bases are TGTGCCAGCAGTGAATTTATGGACATTTACTCTGGAAACACCATATATTTT. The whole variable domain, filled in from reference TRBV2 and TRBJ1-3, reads EPEVTQTPSHQVTQMGQEVILRCVPISNHLYFYWYRQILGQKVEFLVSFYNNEISEKSEIFDDQFSVERPDGSNFTLKIRSTKLEDSAMYFCASSEFMDIYSGNTIYFGEGSWLTVV.

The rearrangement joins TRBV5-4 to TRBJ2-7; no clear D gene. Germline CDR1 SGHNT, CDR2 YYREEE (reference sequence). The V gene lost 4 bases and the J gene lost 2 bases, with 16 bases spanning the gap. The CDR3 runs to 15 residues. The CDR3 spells CASSRDPAAAYEQYF. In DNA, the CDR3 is TGTGCCAGCAGCCGTGACCCGGCGGCGGCCTACGAGCAGTACTTC.

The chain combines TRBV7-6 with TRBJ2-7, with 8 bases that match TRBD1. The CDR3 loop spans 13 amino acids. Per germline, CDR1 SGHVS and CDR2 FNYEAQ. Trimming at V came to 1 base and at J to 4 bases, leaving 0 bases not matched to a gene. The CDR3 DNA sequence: TGTGCCAGCAGCTTAGACAGGGGGTACGAGCAGTACTTC. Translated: CASSLDRGYEQYF.

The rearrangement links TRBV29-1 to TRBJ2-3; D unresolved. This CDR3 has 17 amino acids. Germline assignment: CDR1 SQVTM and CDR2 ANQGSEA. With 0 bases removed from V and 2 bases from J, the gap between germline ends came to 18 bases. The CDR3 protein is CSVEDLLMDQYTDTQYF. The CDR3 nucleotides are TGCAGCGTTGAAGATCTTCTTATGGACCAATACACAGATACGCAGTATTTT.

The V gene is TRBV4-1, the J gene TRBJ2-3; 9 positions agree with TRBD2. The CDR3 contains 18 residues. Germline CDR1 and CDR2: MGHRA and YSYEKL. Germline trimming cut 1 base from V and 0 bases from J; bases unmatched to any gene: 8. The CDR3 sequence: CASSQAALAGSSTDTQYF. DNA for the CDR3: TGCGCCAGCAGCCAAGCGGCGCTAGCGGGGTCTAGCACAGATACGCAGTATTTT.

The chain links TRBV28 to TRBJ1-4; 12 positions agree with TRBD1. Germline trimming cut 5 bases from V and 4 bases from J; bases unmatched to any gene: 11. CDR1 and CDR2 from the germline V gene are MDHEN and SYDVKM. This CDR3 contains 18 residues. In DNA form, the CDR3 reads TGTGCCAGCAGTCACACCCGGGACAGGGGGCATAGTAATGAAAAACTGTTTTTT. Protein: CASSHTRDRGHSNEKLFF.

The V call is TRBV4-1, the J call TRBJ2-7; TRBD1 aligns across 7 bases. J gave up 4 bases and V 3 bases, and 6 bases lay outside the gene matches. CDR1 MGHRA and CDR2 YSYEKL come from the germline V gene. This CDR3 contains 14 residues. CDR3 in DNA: TGCGCCAGCAGCCATAGACAGGGAATATACGAGCAGTACTTC. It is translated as CASSHRQGIYEQYF.

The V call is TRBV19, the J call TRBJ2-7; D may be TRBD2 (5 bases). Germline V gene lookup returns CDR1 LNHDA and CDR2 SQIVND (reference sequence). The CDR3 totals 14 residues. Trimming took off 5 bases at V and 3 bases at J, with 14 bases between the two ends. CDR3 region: CASSPLDLHYEQYF. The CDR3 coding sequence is TGTGCCAGTAGTCCGCTGGACTTGCACTACGAGCAGTACTTC.

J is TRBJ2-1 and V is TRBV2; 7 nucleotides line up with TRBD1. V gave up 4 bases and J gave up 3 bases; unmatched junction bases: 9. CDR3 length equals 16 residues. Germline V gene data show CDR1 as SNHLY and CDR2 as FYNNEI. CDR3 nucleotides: TGTGCCAGCAGTGCACAACAGGGGAGCCGCTACAATGAGCAGTTCTTC. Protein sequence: CASSAQQGSRYNEQFF.